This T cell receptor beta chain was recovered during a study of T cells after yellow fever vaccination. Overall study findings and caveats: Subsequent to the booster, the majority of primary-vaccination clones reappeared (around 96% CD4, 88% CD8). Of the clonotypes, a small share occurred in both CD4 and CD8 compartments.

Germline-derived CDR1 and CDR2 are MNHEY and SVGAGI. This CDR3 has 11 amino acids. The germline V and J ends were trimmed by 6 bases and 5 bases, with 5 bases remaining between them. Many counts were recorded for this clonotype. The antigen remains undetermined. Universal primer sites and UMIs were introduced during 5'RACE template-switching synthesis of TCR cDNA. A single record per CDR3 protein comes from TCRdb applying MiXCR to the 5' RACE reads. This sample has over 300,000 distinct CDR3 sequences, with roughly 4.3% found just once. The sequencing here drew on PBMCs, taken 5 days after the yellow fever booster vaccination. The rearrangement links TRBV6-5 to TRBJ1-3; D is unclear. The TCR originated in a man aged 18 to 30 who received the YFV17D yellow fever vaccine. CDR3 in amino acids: CASSDRNTIYF. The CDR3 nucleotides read TGTGCCAGCAGCGACAGAAACACCATATATTTT.